These 15 T cell receptor beta chains came from one sample sequenced in a study of CD8+ T cells in alopecia areata. CD25+CD127- cells were obtained by sorting CD4+ cells, for about 5 patients. After isolation, RNA underwent reverse transcription to generate cDNA as the sequencing template. The assay was immunoSEQ multiplex PCR, and TCRdb's table has in-frame clones only and misses some. The profile covers under 40,000 clones, with roughly 53% appearing a single time and around 1.7% taken by the ten largest. Sequencing input: CD4+ Tregs sorted from blood. These receptors came from a human donor with alopecia areata.

J is TRBJ2-3 and V is TRBV5-1, with D tentatively TRBD2 (5 bases). Germline V gives CDR1 SGHRS, CDR2 YFSETQ. The V gene lost 1 base and the J gene lost 2 bases, with 5 bases spanning the gap. The CDR3 is made up of 13 amino acids. As DNA, the CDR3 is TGCGCCAGCAGCTTGCGGGACACAGATACGCAGTATTTT. Amino acids: CASSLRDTDTQYF.

This clone was counted a single time. The chain links TRBV18 to TRBJ1-4, with no clear D. V was shortened by 4 bases and J by 8 bases, with 8 bases between the two germline ends. Germline CDR1 is KGHSH and CDR2 is LQKENI. CDR3 length equals 12 residues. The CDR3 spells CASSRGIEKLFF. The DNA for the CDR3 is TGTGCCAGCTCACGAGGGATCGAAAAACTGTTTTTT.

This clone was counted between two and nine times. The J gene is TRBJ2-6, the V gene TRBV6-5; D possibly corresponds to TRBD1 (6 bases). The CDR3 contains 15 residues. Between the trimmed V and J ends, which lost 6 bases and 0 bases, there was a span of 9 bases. Per germline, CDR1 MNHEY and CDR2 SVGAGI. The DNA of the CDR3 is TGTGCCAGCAGCCGAGGGGGCTCTGGGGCCAACGTCCTGACTTTC. Its protein is CASSRGGSGANVLTF.

This clone was seen a handful of times. The rearrangement uses TRBV7-9 and TRBJ2-6; D is unclear. Looked up from germline, CDR1 is SEHNR and CDR2 is FQNEAQ (reference sequence). The CDR3 covers 14 residues. With 7 bases removed from V and 7 bases from J, the gap between germline ends came to 14 bases. The CDR3 region has the DNA TGTGCCAGCATCCTTAACGGTGCCGCCAACGTCCTGACTTTC. Translation: CASILNGAANVLTF. The entire variable domain, with the rest obtained from reference TRBV7-9 and TRBJ2-6, is as follows: DTGVSQNPRHKITKRGQNVTFRCDPISEHNRLYWYRQTLGQGPEFLTYFQNEAQLEKSRLLSDRFSAERPKGSFSTLEIQRTEQGDSAMYLCASILNGAANVLTFGAGSRLTVL.

This rearrangement joins TRBV5-4 to TRBJ2-2; possibly TRBD1 or TRBD2 for D (5 bases each). V was trimmed by 0 bases and J by 4 bases, leaving 7 bases between them. Germline V gene data show CDR1 as SGHNT and CDR2 as YYREEE (reference sequence). CDR3 size: 14 residues. CDR3 in DNA: TGTGCCAGCAGCTTGGGAGGGGCCACCGGGGAGCTGTTTTTT. This sequence encodes CASSLGGATGELFF.

The rearrangement uses TRBV6-5 and TRBJ1-1; weak D call: TRBD1 (5 bases). Germline CDR1 and CDR2: MNHEY and SVGAGI. Trimming removed 5 bases at V and 6 bases at J, with 13 bases between. The CDR3 has 13 amino acids. The CDR3 nucleotides read TGTGCCAGCAGTATCACAGGAGTCTCTGAAGCTTTCTTT. Translating gives CASSITGVSEAFF.

This clone has only a few counts. The rearrangement joins TRBV7-2 to TRBJ2-1, with 7 bases identical to TRBD2. Trimming cost V 4 bases and J 3 bases; bases outside gene matches: 6. CDR3 length: 15 amino acids. In germline, CDR1 is SGHTA, CDR2 FQGNSA. CDR3 sequence reads: CASSYHGGNYNEQFF. DNA for the CDR3: TGTGCCAGCAGCTACCACGGGGGGAACTACAATGAGCAGTTCTTC.

This clone turned up a few times. The chain joins TRBV23-1 to TRBJ2-3; D not resolved. TRBV23-1 is annotated as an ORF whose role is uncertain. V was clipped by 0 bases and J by 1 base, with 8 bases between them. CDR3 length equals 15 residues. The DNA of the CDR3 is TGCGCCAGCAGTCAATCGGGTATCCGCACAGATACGCAGTATTTT. Protein product: CASSQSGIRTDTQYF.

The chain combines TRBV6-1 with TRBJ2-5, with 8 bases matching TRBD1. Germline CDR1 reads MNHNS; CDR2 reads SASEGT. V lost 1 base to trimming and J lost 6 bases; unmatched junction nucleotides: 4. The CDR3 has 14 amino acids. CDR3 amino acids: CASSEGRGLKTQYF. CDR3 nucleotide sequence: TGTGCCAGCAGTGAAGGCAGGGGGCTGAAGACCCAGTACTTC.

This chain uses TRBV7-2 with TRBJ1-1; D may be TRBD1 (6 bases). This CDR3 is built from 15 residues. CDR1 is SGHTA, CDR2 FQGNSA, per germline. Trimming took off 5 bases at V and 11 bases at J, with 24 bases between the two ends. CDR3 in DNA: TGTGCCAGCAGCGCCCGAACCGGGACACAGGTAAAGGCTTTCTTT. Its protein is CASSARTGTQVKAFF.

The chain couples TRBV7-9 to TRBJ2-3, with TRBD1 matching 7 bases. CDR3 length equals 16 residues. CDR1 is SEHNR, CDR2 FQNEAQ, per germline (reference sequence). With V trimmed by 3 bases and J by 7 bases, 13 bases remained unmatched. The CDR3 loop reads CASSLATGRFGNTQYF. The CDR3 DNA reads TGTGCCAGCAGCTTGGCGACAGGGCGTTTCGGGAATACGCAGTATTTT.

The J gene is TRBJ1-2, the V gene TRBV29-1; no reliable D call. CDR1 and CDR2 from the germline V gene are SQVTM and ANQGSEA. CDR3 length: 15 amino acids. V lost 7 bases and J lost 6, with 24 bases in between. The CDR3 loop is CSASLWYEGKDGYTF. CDR3 bases: TGCAGCGCCTCCCTTTGGTATGAAGGCAAGGATGGCTACACCTTC.

This chain joins TRBV5-4 and TRBJ1-1; 10 positions agree with TRBD1. The junction had 4 bases not matched to a gene; V was cut back by 5 bases and J by 0 bases. The CDR3 extends over 15 amino acids. Looked up from germline, CDR1 is SGHNT and CDR2 is YYREEE (reference sequence). CDR3 in DNA: TGTGCCAGCAGGAGGACAGGGGGATTGAACACTGAAGCTTTCTTT. This encodes CASRRTGGLNTEAFF.

The gene calls are TRBV2 and TRBJ2-3; D remains ambiguous. V was pared by 4 bases and J by 2 bases, with 10 bases between. This CDR3 has 14 residues. Germline V CDR1 and CDR2: SNHLY, FYNNEI. The CDR3 region is CASSAGRITDTQYF. Here the CDR3 DNA reads TGTGCCAGCAGTGCCGGCAGAATCACAGATACGCAGTATTTT. The full variable domain, completed using reference TRBV2 and TRBJ2-3, is EPEVTQTPSHQVTQMGQEVILRCVPISNHLYFYWYRQILGQKVEFLVSFYNNEISEKSEIFDDQFSVERPDGSNFTLKIRSTKLEDSAMYFCASSAGRITDTQYFGPGTRLTVL.

The chain couples TRBV29-1 to TRBJ2-5, with TRBD2 matching 7 bases. The J call may be faulty, since TRBJ2-7 better matches the DNA end. CDR3 length: 14 amino acids. From germline, CDR1 is SQVTM and CDR2 ANQGSEA. The CDR3 region is CSVLVLAGSYEQYF. The CDR3 DNA follows: TGCAGCGTCCTGGTTTTAGCGGGCTCCTACGAGCAGTACTTC.